These T cell receptor beta chains were read from a single sample in a study of cytomegalovirus exposure and HLA in healthy donors. Assay used: immunoSEQ multiplex PCR; TCRdb lists only in-frame clones, some missing. The sample lists more than 110,000 clones; around 10% were seen once. Input material: PBMCs. The source is a man aged 45-65 years in good health and CMV-seronegative. The CDR3 runs from the conserved cysteine through the conserved F or W. A D gene is named only where the DNA matches it firmly. Size tells how often a clone was seen (once, few, many) or the class of an expanded clone, and some rows leave it out.

abundance,d_gene,j_gene,v_gene,CDR3aa,CDR3nt
.,.,TRBJ1-3,TRBV5-4,CASSHPVGNTIYF,TGTGCCAGCAGCCACCCAGTAGGAAACACCATATATTTT
few,TRBD1,TRBJ2-7,TRBV19,CASNISEGARGEQYF,TGTGCCAGTAATATCTCAGAGGGGGCAAGAGGCGAGCAGTACTTC
.,TRBD1,TRBJ1-1,TRBV2,CASSDSWTGMIEAFF,TGTGCCAGCAGTGATTCGTGGACAGGGATGATCGAAGCTTTCTTT
.,.,TRBJ1-2,TRBV6-6,CASSSNSVTYGYTF,TGTGCCAGCAGTTCCAACTCTGTAACCTATGGCTACACCTTC
few,TRBD2,TRBJ2-2,TRBV12-5,CASGSPGGDTGELFF,TGTGCTAGTGGTTCTCCCGGGGGGGACACCGGGGAGCTGTTTTTT
few,.,TRBJ1-3,TRBV7-9,CASGIDRSGNTIYF,TGTGCCAGCGGCATCGACAGGTCTGGAAACACCATATATTTT
.,TRBD1,TRBJ1-2,TRBV10-1,CASSEGTGLGYGYTF,TGCGCCAGCAGTGAAGGGACAGGGCTCGGGTATGGCTACACCTTC
.,TRBD1,TRBJ1-5,TRBV5-1,CASSFGTDALNQPQHF,TGCGCCAGCAGCTTCGGGACAGACGCCCTCAATCAGCCCCAGCATTTT
few,TRBD1,TRBJ2-7,TRBV6-5,CASRKDRARYEQYF,TGTGCCAGCAGGAAAGACAGGGCACGATACGAGCAGTACTTC
few,TRBD1,TRBJ1-2,TRBV29-1,CSVQPWTGIDDGYTF,TGCAGCGTCCAGCCCTGGACAGGGATAGACGATGGCTACACCTTC
.,.,TRBJ2-7,TRBV9,CASSVAGGLSYEQYF,TGTGCCAGCAGCGTAGCCGGAGGCCTTTCCTACGAGCAGTACTTC
.,.,TRBJ2-1,TRBV7-3,CASSTQIVGANEQFF,TGTGCCAGCAGCACTCAAATCGTGGGAGCCAATGAGCAGTTCTTC
.,.,TRBJ2-2,TRBV19,CASRGEPGELFF,TGTGCCAGTAGAGGGGAACCCGGGGAGCTGTTTTTT
.,TRBD2,TRBJ2-5,TRBV7-2,CASSLATSGGQETQYF,TGTGCCAGCAGCTTAGCGACTAGCGGGGGGCAAGAGACCCAGTACTTC
.,TRBD2,TRBJ2-3,TRBV5-4,CASSSGTSGRLRDTQYF,TGTGCCAGCAGTTCCGGGACTAGCGGGAGATTGCGGGATACGCAGTATTTT
few,.,TRBJ1-1,TRBV28,CASKATRGNTEAFF,TGTGCCAGCAAAGCGACCAGGGGAAATACTGAAGCTTTCTTT
few,TRBD1,TRBJ2-5,TRBV28,CASSSPGTGQETQYF,TGTGCCAGCAGTTCGCCCGGGACAGGCCAAGAGACCCAGTACTTC
.,TRBD1,TRBJ2-5,TRBV7-2,CASSAAQAPSGTGRKTQYF,TGTGCCAGCAGCGCGGCCCAAGCGCCTTCCGGGACAGGGAGAAAGACCCAGTACTTC
many,.,TRBJ1-1,TRBV6-1,CASSGRADTEAFF,TGTGCCAGCAGTGGCAGGGCGGACACTGAAGCTTTCTTT
.,TRBD2,TRBJ2-7,TRBV5-6,CASSFAGTSGTYEQYF,TGTGCCAGCAGCTTTGCCGGGACTAGCGGTACCTACGAGCAGTACTTC
.,.,TRBJ2-3,TRBV5-1,CASRWRGSPDTQYF,TGCGCCAGCAGGTGGAGGGGAAGCCCAGATACGCAGTATTTT
few,TRBD1,TRBJ2-7,TRBV4-2,CASSQDGTDRAYEQYF,TGTGCCAGCAGCCAAGATGGGACGGACAGGGCCTACGAGCAGTACTTC
.,.,TRBJ1-2,TRBV7-9,CASSLEQGGGYTF,TGTGCCAGCAGCTTAGAACAGGGCGGTGGCTACACCTTC
.,TRBD2,TRBJ2-1,TRBV19,CASSAPGGQHNEQFF,TGTGCCAGTAGTGCCCCGGGGGGGCAACACAATGAGCAGTTCTTC
.,TRBD2,TRBJ2-1,TRBV6-4,CASRDGTSGYNEQFF,TGTGCCAGCAGGGATGGGACTAGCGGATACAATGAGCAGTTCTTC
.,TRBD1,TRBJ1-4,TRBV7-9,CASSRDSDNEKLFF,TGTGCCAGCAGCCGGGACAGCGATAATGAAAAACTGTTTTTT
few,.,TRBJ1-2,TRBV7-8,CASSLGVGRGYGYTF,TGTGCCAGCAGCTTAGGCGTGGGGCGCGGCTATGGCTACACCTTC
few,TRBD1,TRBJ2-1,TRBV6-5,CASNEGQYNEQFF,TGTGCCAGCAATGAGGGACAGTACAATGAGCAGTTCTTC
.,.,TRBJ1-1,TRBV18,CASSHLENTEAFF,TGTGCCAGCTCGCACCTAGAAAACACTGAAGCTTTCTTT
.,TRBD2,TRBJ2-2,TRBV10-1,CASSESTSGRGELFF,TGCGCCAGCAGTGAGTCGACTAGCGGGAGGGGGGAGCTGTTTTTT
.,TRBD2,TRBJ2-7,TRBV7-9,CASSLARGSGGEQYF,TGTGCCAGCAGCTTAGCGCGGGGGAGCGGTGGAGAGCAGTACTTC
.,.,TRBJ1-1,TRBV19,CASSIRVVDTEAFF,TGTGCCAGTAGTATCAGGGTGGTCGACACTGAAGCTTTCTTT
.,.,TRBJ2-1,TRBV6-6,CASSYVPGEEGEQFF,TGTGCCAGCAGTTATGTTCCCGGGGAAGAGGGTGAGCAGTTCTTC
.,.,TRBJ2-2,TRBV5-5,CASSFHSTLGGGELFF,TGTGCCAGCAGTTTTCACTCCACCCTGGGGGGCGGGGAGCTGTTTTTT
few,.,TRBJ1-2,TRBV28,CASTSPAGVVGYTF,TGTGCCAGCACATCGCCGGCGGGGGTTGTTGGCTACACCTTC
.,TRBD1,TRBJ2-3,TRBV28,CASTLDQGATQYF,TGTGCCAGCACCCTAGATCAGGGGGCAACGCAGTATTTT
few,TRBD1,TRBJ1-1,TRBV29-1,CSARTGYTEAFF,TGCAGCGCTCGGACAGGCTACACTGAAGCTTTCTTT
.,TRBD1,TRBJ1-2,TRBV5-1,CASSLGTGGFYGYTF,TGCGCCAGCAGCTTGGGGACAGGGGGCTTCTATGGCTACACCTTC
few,.,TRBJ2-7,TRBV2,CASTPPVDEQYF,TGTGCCAGCACCCCTCCAGTGGACGAGCAGTACTTC
.,TRBD2,TRBJ2-1,TRBV6-5,CASTGLAYNEQFF,TGTGCCAGCACGGGACTAGCTTACAATGAGCAGTTCTTC